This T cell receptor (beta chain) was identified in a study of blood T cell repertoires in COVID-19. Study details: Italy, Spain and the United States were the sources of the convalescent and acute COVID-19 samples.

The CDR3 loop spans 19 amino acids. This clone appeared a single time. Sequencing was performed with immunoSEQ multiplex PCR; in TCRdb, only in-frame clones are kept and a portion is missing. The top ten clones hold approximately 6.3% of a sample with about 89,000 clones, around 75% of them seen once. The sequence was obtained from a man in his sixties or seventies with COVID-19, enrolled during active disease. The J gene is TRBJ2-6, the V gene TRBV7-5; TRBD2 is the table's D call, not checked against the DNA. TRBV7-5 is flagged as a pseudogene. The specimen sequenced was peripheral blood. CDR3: CAFTSGGASGSTGANVLTF. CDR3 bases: TGTGCCTTCACGAGCGGAGGGGCTAGCGGGAGTACTGGGGCCAACGTCCTGACTTTC.